The clone carrying this T cell receptor beta chain was seen once. Its antigen is still unknown. This sample is drawn from a study of T cell responses to AZD1222 COVID-19 vaccine. Findings and limits, study-wide: Spike-specific TCR breadth and depth were elevated following two AZD1222 doses. All repertoire sampling was performed exclusively after the peak T cell response.

Produced via immunoSEQ multiplex PCR; TCRdb's table is partial and in-frame only. In the table there are some 190,000 clones, 88% of which are singletons. CDR3 length equals 15 residues. CDR1 and CDR2 (germline): SGHRS, YFSETQ. J gave up 5 bases and V 2 bases, and 1 base lay outside the gene matches. The chain combines TRBV5-1 with TRBJ1-6; 10 bases fit TRBD1. The origin of this receptor is an adult in good health. The specimen was peripheral blood, collected on day 0 of AZD1222 vaccination. The CDR3 DNA reads TGCGCCAGCAGCTTAGGGACAGGGGATAATTCACCCCTCCACTTT. It specifies CASSLGTGDNSPLHF.